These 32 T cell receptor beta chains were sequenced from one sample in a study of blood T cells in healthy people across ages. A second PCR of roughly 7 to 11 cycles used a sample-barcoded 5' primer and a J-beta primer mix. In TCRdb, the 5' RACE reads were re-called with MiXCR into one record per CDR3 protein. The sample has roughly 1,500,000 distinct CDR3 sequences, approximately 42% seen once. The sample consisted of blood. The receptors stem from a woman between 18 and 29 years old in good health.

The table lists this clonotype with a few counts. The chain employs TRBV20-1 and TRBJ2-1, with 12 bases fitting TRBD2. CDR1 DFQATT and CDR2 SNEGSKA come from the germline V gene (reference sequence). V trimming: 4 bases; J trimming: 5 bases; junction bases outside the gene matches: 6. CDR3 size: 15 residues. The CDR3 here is CSATPTSGGHNEQFF. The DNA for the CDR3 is TGCAGTGCTACCCCCACTAGCGGGGGGCACAATGAGCAGTTCTTC.

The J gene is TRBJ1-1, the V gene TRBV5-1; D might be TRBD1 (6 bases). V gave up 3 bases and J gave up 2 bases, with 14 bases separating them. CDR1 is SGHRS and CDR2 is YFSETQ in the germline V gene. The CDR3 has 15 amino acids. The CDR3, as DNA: TGCGCCAGCAGCTCATCCGGGACAATTAACACTGAAGCTTTCTTT. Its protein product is CASSSSGTINTEAFF.

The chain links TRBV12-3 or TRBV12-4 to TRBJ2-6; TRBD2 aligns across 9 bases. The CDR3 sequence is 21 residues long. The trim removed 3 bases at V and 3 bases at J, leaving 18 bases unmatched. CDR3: CASSFRGLGVAGVGGANVLTF. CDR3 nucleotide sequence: TGTGCCAGCAGTTTTAGAGGATTGGGGGTAGCGGGAGTGGGTGGGGCCAACGTCCTGACTTTC.

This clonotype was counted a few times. CDR3 nucleotides: TGTGCCACCAGCAGAGATTTGACAGGGGAAGAGACCCAGTACTTC. Its translation: CATSRDLTGEETQYF. The chain links TRBV15 to TRBJ2-5, with 8 bases fitting TRBD1. Trimming at V came to 0 bases and at J to 3 bases, leaving 3 bases not matched to a gene. CDR3 length equals 15 residues. From germline, CDR1 is LNHNV and CDR2 YYDKDF (reference sequence).

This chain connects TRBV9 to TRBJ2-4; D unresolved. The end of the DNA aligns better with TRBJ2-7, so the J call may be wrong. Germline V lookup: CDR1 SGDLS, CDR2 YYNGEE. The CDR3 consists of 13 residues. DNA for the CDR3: TGTGCCAGCAGCGTAGACGGTTCCCACGAGCAGTACTTC. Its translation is CASSVDGSHEQYF.

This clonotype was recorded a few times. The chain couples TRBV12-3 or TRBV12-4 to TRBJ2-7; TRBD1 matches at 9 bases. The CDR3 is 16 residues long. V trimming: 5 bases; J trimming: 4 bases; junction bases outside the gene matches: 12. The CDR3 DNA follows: TGTGCCAGCAGTCACCTGACAGGGGGAAGGCAGTACGAGCAGTACTTC. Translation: CASSHLTGGRQYEQYF.

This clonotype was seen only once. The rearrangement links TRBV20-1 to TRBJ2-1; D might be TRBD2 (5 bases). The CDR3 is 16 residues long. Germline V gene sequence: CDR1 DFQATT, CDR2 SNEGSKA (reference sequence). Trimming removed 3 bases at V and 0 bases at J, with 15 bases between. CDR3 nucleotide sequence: TGCAGTGCTAGTGGCCTAGCCTTTTACTCCTACAATGAGCAGTTCTTC. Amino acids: CSASGLAFYSYNEQFF.

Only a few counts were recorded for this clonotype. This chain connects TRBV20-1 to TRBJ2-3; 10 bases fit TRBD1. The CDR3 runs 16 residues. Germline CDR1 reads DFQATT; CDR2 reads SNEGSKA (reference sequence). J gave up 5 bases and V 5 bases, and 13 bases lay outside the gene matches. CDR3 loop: CSAEDRDRGSGDTQYF. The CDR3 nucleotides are TGCAGTGCTGAGGACCGGGACAGGGGAAGTGGAGATACGCAGTATTTT.

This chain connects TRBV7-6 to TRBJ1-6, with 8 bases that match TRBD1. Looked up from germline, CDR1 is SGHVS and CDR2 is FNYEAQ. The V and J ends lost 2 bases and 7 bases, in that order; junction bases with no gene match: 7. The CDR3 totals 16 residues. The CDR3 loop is CASSLRQGKSNSPLHF. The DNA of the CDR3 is TGTGCCAGCAGCTTACGACAGGGGAAATCAAATTCACCCCTCCACTTT.

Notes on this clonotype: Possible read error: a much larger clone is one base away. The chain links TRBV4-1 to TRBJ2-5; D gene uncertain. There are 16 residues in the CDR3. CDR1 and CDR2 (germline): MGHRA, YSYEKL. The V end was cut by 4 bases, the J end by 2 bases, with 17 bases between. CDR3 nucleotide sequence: TGCGCCAGCAGCCCAGTGTATTCTCGAGTTCAAGAGACCCAGTACTTC. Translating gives CASSPVYSRVQETQYF.

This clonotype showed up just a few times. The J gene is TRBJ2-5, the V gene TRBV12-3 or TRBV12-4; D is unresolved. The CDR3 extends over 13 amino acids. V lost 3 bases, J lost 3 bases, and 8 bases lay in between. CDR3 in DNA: TGTGCCAGCAGTTTCACGCCTAAAGAGACCCAGTACTTC. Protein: CASSFTPKETQYF.

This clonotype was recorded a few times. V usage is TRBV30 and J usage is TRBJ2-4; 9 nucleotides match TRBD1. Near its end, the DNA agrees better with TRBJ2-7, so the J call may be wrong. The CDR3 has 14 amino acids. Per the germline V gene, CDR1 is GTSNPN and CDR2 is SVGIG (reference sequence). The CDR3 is CAWTNGQGNNEQYF. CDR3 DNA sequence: TGTGCCTGGACTAACGGACAGGGGAATAACGAGCAGTACTTC.

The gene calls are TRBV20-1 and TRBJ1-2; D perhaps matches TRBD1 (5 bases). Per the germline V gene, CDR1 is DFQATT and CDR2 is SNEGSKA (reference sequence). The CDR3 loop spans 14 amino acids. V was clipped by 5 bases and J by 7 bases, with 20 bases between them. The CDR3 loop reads CSALTPGTTLGYTF. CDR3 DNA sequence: TGCAGTGCTCTAACGCCGGGGACTACACTTGGCTACACCTTC.

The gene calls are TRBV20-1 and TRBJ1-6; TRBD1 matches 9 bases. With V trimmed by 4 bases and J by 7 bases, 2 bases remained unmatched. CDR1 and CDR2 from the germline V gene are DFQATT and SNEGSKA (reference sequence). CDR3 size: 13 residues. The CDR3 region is CSATGTGNSPLHF. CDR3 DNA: TGCAGTGCTACCGGGACAGGGAATTCACCCCTCCACTTT.

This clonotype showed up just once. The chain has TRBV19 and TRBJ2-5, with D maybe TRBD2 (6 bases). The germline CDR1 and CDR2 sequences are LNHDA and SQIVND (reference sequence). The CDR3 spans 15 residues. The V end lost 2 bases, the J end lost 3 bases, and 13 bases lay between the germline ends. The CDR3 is CASSILGRSEETQYF. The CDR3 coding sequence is TGTGCCAGTAGTATACTCGGGAGAAGCGAAGAGACCCAGTACTTC. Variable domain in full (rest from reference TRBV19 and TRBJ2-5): DGGITQSPKYLFRKEGQNVTLSCEQNLNHDAMYWYRQDPGQGLRLIYYSQIVNDFQKGDIAEGYSVSREKKESFPLTVTSAQKNPTAFYLCASSILGRSEETQYFGPGTRLLVL.

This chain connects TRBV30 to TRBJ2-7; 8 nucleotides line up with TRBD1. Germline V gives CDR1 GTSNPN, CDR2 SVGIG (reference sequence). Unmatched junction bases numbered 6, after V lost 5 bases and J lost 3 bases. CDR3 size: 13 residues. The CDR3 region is CAWGTGLIYEQYF. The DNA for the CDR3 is TGTGCCTGGGGGACAGGCTTGATCTACGAGCAGTACTTC.

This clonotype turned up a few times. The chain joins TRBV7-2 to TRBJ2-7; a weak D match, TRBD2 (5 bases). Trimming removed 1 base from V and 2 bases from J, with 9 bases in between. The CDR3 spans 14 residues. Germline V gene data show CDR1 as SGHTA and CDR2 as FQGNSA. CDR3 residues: CASSLDGIPYEQYF. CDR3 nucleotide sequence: TGTGCCAGCAGCTTAGACGGGATTCCCTACGAGCAGTACTTC. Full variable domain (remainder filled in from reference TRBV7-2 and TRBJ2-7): GAGVSQSPSNKVTEKGKDVELRCDPISGHTALYWYRQSLGQGLEFLIYFQGNSAPDKSGLPSDRFSAERTGGSVSTLTIQRTQQEDSAVYLCASSLDGIPYEQYFGPGTRLTVT.

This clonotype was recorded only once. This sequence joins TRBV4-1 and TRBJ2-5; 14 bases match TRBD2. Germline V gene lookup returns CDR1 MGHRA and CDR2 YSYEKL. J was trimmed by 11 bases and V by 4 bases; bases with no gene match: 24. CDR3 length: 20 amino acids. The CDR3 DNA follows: TGCGCCAGCAGCCCTTGGGGGGGACTAGCGGGAGTATCTTCCTACAATGAGCAGTACTTC. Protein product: CASSPWGGLAGVSSYNEQYF.

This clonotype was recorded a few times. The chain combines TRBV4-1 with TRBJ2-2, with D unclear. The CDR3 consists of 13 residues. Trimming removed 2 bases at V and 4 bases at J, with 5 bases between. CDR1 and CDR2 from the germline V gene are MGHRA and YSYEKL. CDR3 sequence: CASSQYGTGELFF. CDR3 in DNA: TGCGCCAGCAGCCAATATGGCACCGGGGAGCTGTTTTTT.

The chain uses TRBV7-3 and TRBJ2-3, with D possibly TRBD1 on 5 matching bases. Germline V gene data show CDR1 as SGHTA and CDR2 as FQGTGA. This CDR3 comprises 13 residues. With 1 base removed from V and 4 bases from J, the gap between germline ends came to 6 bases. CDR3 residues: CASSLMGPDTQYF. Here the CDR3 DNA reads TGTGCCAGCAGCTTAATGGGGCCAGATACGCAGTATTTT.

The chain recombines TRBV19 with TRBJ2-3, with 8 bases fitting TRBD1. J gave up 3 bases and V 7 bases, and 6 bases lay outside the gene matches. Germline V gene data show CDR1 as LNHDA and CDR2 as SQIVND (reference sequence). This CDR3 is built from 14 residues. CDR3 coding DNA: TGTGCCAGTACAGGACAGGGTAGGACAGATACGCAGTATTTT. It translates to CASTGQGRTDTQYF.

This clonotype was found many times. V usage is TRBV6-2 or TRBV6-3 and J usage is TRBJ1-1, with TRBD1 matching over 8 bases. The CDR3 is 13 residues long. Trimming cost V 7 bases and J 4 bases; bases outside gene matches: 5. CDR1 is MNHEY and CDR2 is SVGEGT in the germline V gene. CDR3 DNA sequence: TGTGCCAGCACTCCGGGACAGGTCACTGAAGCTTTCTTT. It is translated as CASTPGQVTEAFF.

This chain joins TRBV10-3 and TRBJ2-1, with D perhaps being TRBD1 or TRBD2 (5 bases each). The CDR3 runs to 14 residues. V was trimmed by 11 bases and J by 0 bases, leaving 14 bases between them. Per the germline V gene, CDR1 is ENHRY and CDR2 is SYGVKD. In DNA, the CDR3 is TGTGCCTCTCGGGGCGAGAGCTCCTACAATGAGCAGTTCTTC. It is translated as CASRGESSYNEQFF.

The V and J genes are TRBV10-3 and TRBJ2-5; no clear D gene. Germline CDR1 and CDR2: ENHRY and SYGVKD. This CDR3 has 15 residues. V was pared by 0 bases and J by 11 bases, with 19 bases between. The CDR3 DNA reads TGTGCCATCAGTGAGTCGGCAGCAACTTACAATGAGCAGTACTTC. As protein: CAISESAATYNEQYF.

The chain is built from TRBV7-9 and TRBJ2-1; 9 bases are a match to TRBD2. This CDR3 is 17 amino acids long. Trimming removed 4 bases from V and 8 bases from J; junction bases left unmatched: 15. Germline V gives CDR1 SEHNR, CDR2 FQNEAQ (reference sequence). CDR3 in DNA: TGTGCCAGCAGCTCCTGGACTAGCGCAAGGGTCTTGGATGAGCAGTTCTTC. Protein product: CASSSWTSARVLDEQFF. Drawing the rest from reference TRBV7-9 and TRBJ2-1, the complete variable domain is DTGVSQNPRHKITKRGQNVTFRCDPISEHNRLYWYRQTLGQGPEFLTYFQNEAQLEKSRLLSDRFSAERPKGSFSTLEIQRTEQGDSAMYLCASSSWTSARVLDEQFFGPGTRLTVL.

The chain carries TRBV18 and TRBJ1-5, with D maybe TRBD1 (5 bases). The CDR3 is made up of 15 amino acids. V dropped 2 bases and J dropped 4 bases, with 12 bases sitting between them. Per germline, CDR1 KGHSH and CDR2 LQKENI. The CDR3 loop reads CASSPAGGPNQPQHF. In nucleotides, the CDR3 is TGTGCCAGCTCACCAGCGGGGGGTCCAAATCAGCCCCAGCATTTT.

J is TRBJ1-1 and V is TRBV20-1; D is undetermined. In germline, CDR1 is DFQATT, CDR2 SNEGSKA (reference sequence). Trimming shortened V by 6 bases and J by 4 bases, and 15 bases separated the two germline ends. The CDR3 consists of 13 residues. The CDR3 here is CSASGFSGTEAFF. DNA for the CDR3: TGCAGTGCCTCAGGCTTCTCCGGCACTGAAGCTTTCTTT.

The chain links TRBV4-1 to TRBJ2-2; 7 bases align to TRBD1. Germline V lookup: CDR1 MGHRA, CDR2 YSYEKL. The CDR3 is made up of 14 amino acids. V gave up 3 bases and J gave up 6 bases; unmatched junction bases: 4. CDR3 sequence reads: CASSQRQGPGELFF. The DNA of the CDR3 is TGCGCCAGCAGCCAGAGACAGGGTCCCGGGGAGCTGTTTTTT.

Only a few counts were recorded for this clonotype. The CDR3 DNA is TGCAGTGCTAGAGATCTCGGGACTAGCGGTACCTACAATGAGCAGTTCTTC. Protein: CSARDLGTSGTYNEQFF. The chain combines TRBV20-1 with TRBJ2-1; 11 bases align to TRBD2. Germline CDR1 and CDR2: DFQATT and SNEGSKA (reference sequence). The V and J ends lost 0 bases and 2 bases, in that order; junction bases with no gene match: 6. The CDR3 runs to 17 residues.

CDR3 DNA sequence: TGTGCCAGCAGCGACAGGGTCGGGGCCTACGAGCAGTACTTC. This gives the protein CASSDRVGAYEQYF. The J gene is TRBJ2-7, the V gene TRBV7-2; 7 bases agree with TRBD1. This CDR3 comprises 14 residues. The V gene's germline CDR1 is SGHTA and CDR2 FQGNSA. V gave up 5 bases and J gave up 2 bases; unmatched junction bases: 6.

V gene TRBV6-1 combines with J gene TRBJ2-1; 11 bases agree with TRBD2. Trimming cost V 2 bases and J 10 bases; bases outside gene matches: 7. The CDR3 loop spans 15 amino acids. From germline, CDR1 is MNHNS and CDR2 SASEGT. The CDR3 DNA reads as TGTGCCAGCAGTGAATTGGGGACTAGCGGACCCGAGCAGTTCTTC. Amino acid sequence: CASSELGTSGPEQFF.

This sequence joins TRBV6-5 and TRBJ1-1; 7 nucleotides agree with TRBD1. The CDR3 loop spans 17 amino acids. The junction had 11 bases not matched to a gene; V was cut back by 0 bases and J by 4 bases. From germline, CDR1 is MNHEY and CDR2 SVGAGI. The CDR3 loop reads CASSYSEYTGVVTEAFF. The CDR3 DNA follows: TGTGCCAGCAGTTACTCCGAATATACAGGGGTGGTCACTGAAGCTTTCTTT.